What follows describes a single T cell receptor (beta chain). It lacks a known antigen. Qualities for individual bases were not recorded, and no much larger clone is one base off. This specimen belongs to a study of siplizumab effects on memory and regulatory T cells (dated by TCRdb to the late 2010s). Concerning the study at large: The study examined how the anti-CD2 antibody siplizumab affects alloreactive T-cell subsets in allogeneic mixed lymphocyte reactions built from human PBMCs. Overall results and qualifications from the work: Of the alloreactive CD4+ clones that could be mapped, the Treg-derived share averaged roughly 69% with siplizumab compared with around 25% in control reactions. A naive or memory phenotype could not be assigned to roughly 75-96% of proliferating CD4+ or CD8+ clones. The suppressive function of proliferating Tregs from siplizumab cultures was not functionally confirmed. Siplizumab significantly reduced the cumulative frequency of alloreactive sequences traceable to unstimulated CD4+ memory T cells. Greater diversity appeared to be present in unstimulated naive T cells than in memory T cells, and a substantial contribution to the alloresponse seemed to be made by naive cells. Because sequences at frequencies below about 10^-5 were poorly captured, only a minor fraction of alloreactive clones could be mapped back to unstimulated subsets.

Measured from the cysteine to the phenylalanine, the CDR3 is 15 residues long. The sequence is cut down to CDR3 DNA, 45 bases in frame from base 1. Taken from the germline V gene, the CDR1 and CDR2 loops are LGHNT and FRNRAP. V is shortened by 1 base, J by 3 bases, and the region joining them spans 11 bases. TCRbeta CDR3 sequencing was performed on sorted unstimulated T cells and on proliferating T cells recovered from mixed lymphocyte reactions. Fresh whole blood from 9 to 10 HLA-typed healthy donors served as the source for isolating PBMCs. Libraries were constructed by the immunoSEQ multiplex PCR assay. Some 1.1 x 10^5 TCR templates per sample were assayed on the deep sequencing platform. Genomic DNA extracted from sorted T cells was used for TCRbeta CDR3 sequencing. In the paper's pipeline: The R programming language was used for clonal analysis of TCRbeta CDR3 data. Alloreactive CD4+ and CD8+ clones were identified by comparing unstimulated samples to CFSE-low samples taken after the reaction. By matching sequences to the repertoires of sorted unstimulated Treg and non-Treg cells, each alloreactive CD4+ clone was assigned a regulatory or non-regulatory origin. TCRdb carries this immuneACCESS record with in-frame sequences only. Its versions omit some clonotypes, under half of them owing to an unresolved V gene in the studies checked, with the rest unexplained. V and J calls and clone size come straight from that table; D and trimming were deduced from the DNA. The sample table records 92,000 or so clones; 80% to 90% of these occur just once. The ten most abundant clones make up 15% of the sample.

The chain joins TRBV12-5 to TRBJ2-3; the D gene is unclear. Material: CD4+ T cells sorted from blood. This receptor was obtained from a human donor in good health. Here the CDR3 is given as CASGLDGPLTDTQYF. The nucleotides are TGTGCTAGTGGTTTGGACGGACCTTTGACAGATACGCAGTATTTT.